This T cell receptor beta chain was retrieved from a study of shared clonotypes between healthy human individuals (dated by TCRdb to about 2020). Study-wide context: A couple of women and three men aged 18 to 49 years were included in the cohort. To estimate repertoire size and how much clonotypes are shared between individuals, the study performed deep sequencing of blood TCR repertoires from five healthy adults. To increase sequencing depth and limit assay-specific biases, different laboratories used diverse techniques to prepare libraries and sequence TCR repertoires. Each donor's leukapheresis produced roughly between roughly 0.85 and 9.5 billion PBMCs. The full study reports these points: Sampling was restricted to blood, and TCR repertoires in tissue are likely to differ from TCR repertoires in blood. Pairwise subsampling led to the expectation that sequencing depth would affect the degree of clonotype sharing among donors. The small number of donors limited the genetic and exposure-history diversity represented.

Looking up the germline V gene yields CDR1 KGHSH and CDR2 LQKENI. Trimming removed 3 bases from V and 4 bases from J, leaving 18 bases between the germline ends. The CDR3 holds 17 amino acids from the cysteine to the phenylalanine. Only the CDR3 region is kept as DNA, spanning 51 bases read in frame from base 1. A word on this clone: Its antigen target is currently unknown. It has no much larger one-base neighbor in the sample; base qualities were not kept.

The donors were healthy, HIV-negative adults who had no recently reported acute infections or vaccinations. Only Caucasian adults living in Nashville, Tennessee, USA were represented among the donors. In the unsorted samples, 70 million to 95 million PBMCs were counted, and genomic DNA was extracted using the QIAamp DNA Blood Mini kit. Blood was obtained by leukapheresis, after which PBMCs were separated by Ficoll-Histopaque density gradient centrifugation and cryopreserved in liquid nitrogen vapor phase. Using the deep immunoSEQ assay, TCR CDR3 regions were amplified from genomic DNA by multiplex PCR. Extracted genomic DNA from each cell subset was distributed evenly across all wells of several immunoSEQ 96-well plates, and each plate was treated as a replicate. For unsorted PBMC, around 290 ng of genomic DNA, equivalent to about 32,000 T cell genomes, went into each replicate PCR. Unsorted PBMC genomic DNA was sequenced across ten immunoSEQ deep assay plates. The purified libraries were quantified using a Qubit 3.0 fluorometer, sized with a Bioanalyzer 2100, and then quantified again using the KAPA Library Quantification kit. A separate single-read 150-cycle Illumina NextSeq 550 flow cell was used to sequence each immunoSEQ 96-well plate. The published analysis was carried out like this. Because the immunoSEQ output held only junctional sequences and lacked quality scores, the filtering could not match the filtering applied to full-length reads. Sequences were annotated with PyIR, a Python wrapper for IgBLAST v1.9, using IMGT germline references to assign V/J genes and CDR3. Reads were removed for weak V/J assignments (E-value above 1e-6), missing CDR3, stop codons, out-of-frame junctions, or ambiguous translated residues. A V3J clonotype was defined by an identical inferred V gene, J gene, and CDR3 amino acid sequence. The percentage overlap between two repertoires was calculated by dividing the number of shared unique clonotypes by the size of the smaller repertoire. Repertoire richness was assessed with RTK rarefaction, the Chao1 estimator, and Recon v2.1 estimates of unobserved clonotypes. The table comes from immuneACCESS by way of TCRdb, which keeps in-frame sequences with V and J called. Part of the clones is missing from these tables; in studies checked, under half for an unresolved V gene and the rest for unknown reasons. V, J and clone size are those of that table, while D and trimming were read from the DNA. This sample holds around 500,000 clones; around 75% were observed only once. The ten largest make up 13% of the sample.

Recombination linked TRBV18 to TRBJ2-2; the D gene lacks a confident call. This TCR was sampled from a woman in her thirties or forties in good health. Some clones in this sample may be carry-over from other donors' samples. Source material: PBMCs. The DNA sequence reads TGTGCCAGCTCACCGAATATCGGACGGAGAGGCACCGGGGAGCTGTTTTTT. It is translated as CASSPNIGRRGTGELFF.